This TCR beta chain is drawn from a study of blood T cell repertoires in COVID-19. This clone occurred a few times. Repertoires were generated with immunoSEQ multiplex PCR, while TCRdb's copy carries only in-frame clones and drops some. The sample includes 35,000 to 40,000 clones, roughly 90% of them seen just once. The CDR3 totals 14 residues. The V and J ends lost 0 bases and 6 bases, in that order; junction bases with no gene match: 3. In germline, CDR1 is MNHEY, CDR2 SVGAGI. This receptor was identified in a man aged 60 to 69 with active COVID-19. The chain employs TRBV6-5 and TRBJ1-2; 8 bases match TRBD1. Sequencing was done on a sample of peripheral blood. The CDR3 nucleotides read TGTGCCAGCAGTTACTCACAGGGGGGGAATGGCTACACCTTC. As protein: CASSYSQGGNGYTF.